A single T cell receptor beta chain is shown here with its context. Its antigen is unidentified. The primer mix had 60 Vbeta and 13 Jbeta primers. Assay: immunoSEQ multiplex PCR; the TCRdb copy retains only in-frame clones and omits some. The sample yields fewer than 100,000 clones, about 77% seen once. These data come from a study of cytomegalovirus exposure and HLA in healthy donors. The study, taken as a whole, reports: Rare sequences made up most TCRs, while some public TCRs were found in many donors. Most CMV-associated TCR beta chains were later found to appear HLA-restricted. Reports state that TCR beta sequences accurately predicted most subjects' HLA-A and HLA-B alleles.

Sequencing was performed on PBMCs. The clonotype comes from a man aged 40-55 years in good health and CMV-seronegative.

The chain's CDR3 is CASSWGTGAGEQYF. CDR3 in DNA: TGTGCCAGCAGCTGGGGGACAGGGGCGGGGGAGCAGTACTTC. The V gene is TRBV5-4, the J gene TRBJ2-7; 10 nucleotides match TRBD1. Germline loops: CDR1 SGHNT, CDR2 YYREEE (reference sequence). The CDR3 sequence is 14 residues long. V trimming: 3 bases; J trimming: 7 bases; junction bases outside the gene matches: 7.